The sample holds many counts of the clone carrying this T cell receptor (beta chain). Its antigen is unknown. One entry per CDR3 protein, called by TCRdb with MiXCR from the 5' RACE reads. The sample includes some 500,000 distinct CDR3 sequences, roughly 13% of them seen just once. The entry originates in a study of T cells after yellow fever vaccination. General study points: Clonotypes shared by both compartments, CD4 and CD8, made up a small share.

V lost 0 bases and J 8 bases, leaving 15 bases between the germline ends. This CDR3 is built from 15 residues. Germline V gene sequence: CDR1 SGDLS, CDR2 YYNGEE. This receptor was obtained from a man aged 25-40 years who received the YFV17D yellow fever vaccine. Sequenced material: PBMCs, taken on the day of the yellow fever booster vaccination. The chain has TRBV9 and TRBJ2-1; D gene unclear. CDR3 region: CASSVAPSIGHEQFF. CDR3 bases: TGTGCCAGCAGCGTAGCCCCCTCTATTGGACATGAGCAGTTCTTC.